The rows below give T cell receptor beta chains drawn from one sample of a study of cytomegalovirus exposure and HLA in healthy donors. Profiled with immunoSEQ multiplex PCR; TCRdb holds only in-frame clones, not every one. Of over 200,000 clones in the sample, almost 90% were seen once. What was sequenced was PBMCs. The origin of the receptors is a woman younger than 35 in good health and CMV-seronegative. Each CDR3 is given with its conserved first and last residue. Each record gives: D gene, clone size, V gene, J gene, CDR3 DNA, CDR3 protein. A D gene is named only where the DNA matches it firmly. Clone size appears in some rows only: once, few, many, or a class for an expanded clone.

NA	NA	TRBV28	TRBJ2-7	TGTGCCAGCTTACCCCATCCGGGTAGCCAACTATCCTACGAGCAGTACTTC	CASLPHPGSQLSYEQYF
TRBD2	NA	TRBV19	TRBJ2-1	TGTGCCAGTATGGGGACTACTCGACGCAATGAGCAGTTCTTC	CASMGTTRRNEQFF
NA	NA	TRBV11-2	TRBJ1-4	TGTGCCAGCAGCTTAGGGGGGGGGAGGAGTTCGGTTGAAAAACTGTTTTTT	CASSLGGGRSSVEKLFF
TRBD2	NA	TRBV4-3	TRBJ2-1	TGCGCCAGCAGCCAAGATGCGGGGGGCCCTCCCTACAATGAGCAGTTCTTC	CASSQDAGGPPYNEQFF
TRBD2	NA	TRBV2	TRBJ2-1	TGTGCCAGCAGTGACTCGCGACTAGCGGGGCTCTACAATGAGCAGTTCTTC	CASSDSRLAGLYNEQFF
NA	NA	TRBV5-5	TRBJ2-7	TGTGCCAGCAGCTGGGCTCGGGACACTACCTACGAGCAGTACTTC	CASSWARDTTYEQYF
TRBD2	NA	TRBV7-9	TRBJ2-5	TGTGCCAGCAGCGCCGGACTAGCGGGAGTTCAAGAGACCCAGTACTTC	CASSAGLAGVQETQYF
NA	once	TRBV2	TRBJ2-5	TGTGCCAGCAGTGAACGATCAGGGGTCGTAGAGACCCAGTACTTC	CASSERSGVVETQYF
TRBD2	NA	TRBV9	TRBJ2-1	TGTGCCAGCAGCGTAGGGACTAGCGGGAGTCGTCGATACAATGAGCAGTTCTTC	CASSVGTSGSRRYNEQFF
TRBD1	NA	TRBV25-1	TRBJ1-4	TGTGCCAGCAGACAGACAGGGGTAGGGGAAAAACTGTTTTTT	CASRQTGVGEKLFF
TRBD1	NA	TRBV5-4	TRBJ2-1	TGTGCCAGCAGCATCGGGACAGGGGGCTCCAATGAGCAGTTCTTC	CASSIGTGGSNEQFF
NA	NA	TRBV28	TRBJ1-4	TGTGCCAGCAGTTTTCCGGGGGGAGTATACGAAAAACTGTTTTTT	CASSFPGGVYEKLFF
NA	NA	TRBV11-2	TRBJ2-5	TGTGCCAGCAGCCGAGAGGTGTTGGAGACCCAGTACTTC	CASSREVLETQYF
NA	NA	TRBV28	TRBJ2-2	TGTGCCAGCAGACCCATTACAGGGACCGGGGAGCTGTTTTTT	CASRPITGTGELFF
NA	once	TRBV11-2	TRBJ1-1	TGTGCCAGCAGCTTATGGGCCCCTGAAGCTTTCTTT	CASSLWAPEAFF
TRBD2	NA	TRBV4-2	TRBJ2-7	TGTGCCAGCAGCCAAGAACTAGCGGGAGGCTTGTACGAGCAGTACTTC	CASSQELAGGLYEQYF
TRBD2	NA	TRBV18	TRBJ2-5	TGTGCCAGCTCACCCGGGACTAGCGGGAGCCTTGAGACCCAGTACTTC	CASSPGTSGSLETQYF
TRBD1	NA	TRBV27	TRBJ1-1	TGTGCCAGCAGTAGCGCCGGGACAGGGAAGTTCGCTGAAGCTTTCTTT	CASSSAGTGKFAEAFF
TRBD1	NA	TRBV7-9	TRBJ1-2	TGTGCCAGCAGCTTAGGATGGGACAGGGATTTCTATGGCTACACCTTC	CASSLGWDRDFYGYTF
NA	NA	TRBV28	TRBJ2-7	TGTGCCAGCAGTCGGGGAAACGAGCAGTACTTC	CASSRGNEQYF
NA	NA	TRBV28	TRBJ2-3	TGTGCCAGCTACTTGGGCGAATCAGATACGCAGTATTTT	CASYLGESDTQYF
TRBD2	NA	TRBV2	TRBJ2-5	TGTGCCAGCAGCGGGACTAGCGGGAGTGCAGAGACCCAGTACTTC	CASSGTSGSAETQYF
TRBD1	NA	TRBV7-2	TRBJ1-2	TGTGCCAGCAGCGCCCCGGGACAGGGGGCTGTCGGCTACACCTTC	CASSAPGQGAVGYTF
TRBD2	NA	TRBV2	TRBJ2-1	TGTGCCAGCAGTGCTCTGGCGGGAGGGCCCAATGAGCAGTTCTTC	CASSALAGGPNEQFF
NA	NA	TRBV2	TRBJ1-1	TGTGCCAGCAGTGTACCAATACGACAGGCGAACACTGAAGCTTTCTTT	CASSVPIRQANTEAFF